The TCR beta chain described here comes from a study of cytomegalovirus exposure and HLA in healthy donors. The PCR used 60 Vbeta and 13 Jbeta primers. Clones were sequenced by immunoSEQ multiplex PCR, and TCRdb holds only the in-frame ones, with some missing. The data contain about 210,000 clones, around three quarters of them singletons. This TCR was recovered from a woman aged 25 to 39 in good health and CMV-seropositive. Material: PBMCs.

The chain's CDR3 is CASSPGRRDTQYF. The CDR3 DNA follows: TGTGCCAGCAGCCCAGGGAGGCGAGATACGCAGTATTTT. The chain is built from TRBV11-1 and TRBJ2-3; TRBD2 is a possible D gene (6 bases). This CDR3 comprises 13 residues. Germline V gene lookup returns CDR1 SGHAT and CDR2 FQDESV (reference sequence). Deletions cut 5 bases from V and 5 bases from J, with 11 bases between.